The TCR beta chain under discussion was sequenced for a study of T cell repertoires in ileal Crohn's disease. In germline, CDR1 is SGHRS, CDR2 YFSETQ. Losses at the gene ends were 3 bases for V and 6 bases for J; bases not matched to a gene: 10. The CDR3 sequence is 17 residues long. Clones were sequenced by immunoSEQ multiplex PCR, and TCRdb holds only the in-frame ones, with some missing. The data hold around 15,000 clones, with less than 65% observed a single time. The rearrangement links TRBV5-1 to TRBJ2-2; 11 positions match TRBD1. The TCR comes from an adult with Crohn's disease. The sample comprised ileal tissue. This CDR3 reads CASSYFGTGGMAGELFF. The CDR3 DNA is TGCGCCAGCAGCTACTTCGGGACAGGGGGAATGGCCGGGGAGCTGTTTTTT.